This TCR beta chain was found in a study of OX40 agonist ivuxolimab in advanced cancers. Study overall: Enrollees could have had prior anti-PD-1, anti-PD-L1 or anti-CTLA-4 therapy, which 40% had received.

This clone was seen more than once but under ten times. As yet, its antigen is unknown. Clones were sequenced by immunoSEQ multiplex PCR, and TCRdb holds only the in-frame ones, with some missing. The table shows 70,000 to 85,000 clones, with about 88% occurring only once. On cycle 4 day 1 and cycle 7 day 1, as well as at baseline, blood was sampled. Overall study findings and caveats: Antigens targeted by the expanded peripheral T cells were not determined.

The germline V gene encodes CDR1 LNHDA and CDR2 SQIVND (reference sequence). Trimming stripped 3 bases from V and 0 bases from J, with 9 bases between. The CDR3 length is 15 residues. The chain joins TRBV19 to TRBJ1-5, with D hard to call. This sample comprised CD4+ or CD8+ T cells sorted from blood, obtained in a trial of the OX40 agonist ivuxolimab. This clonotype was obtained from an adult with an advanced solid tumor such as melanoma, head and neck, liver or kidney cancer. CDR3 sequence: CASSMPPHSNQPQHF. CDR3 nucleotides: TGTGCCAGTAGTATGCCCCCTCATAGCAATCAGCCCCAGCATTTT.